This TCR beta chain appears in the sequencing data of a study of blood T cell repertoires in COVID-19. Clinical histories supplied by participants themselves formed the basis of cohort assignment. As originally analysed: Using reference gene primer amplification, nucleated cell counts were estimated. Clones were read by immunoSEQ multiplex PCR, and TCRdb kept only the in-frame ones, dropping some. V and J calls plus clone size are reproduced from that table; the DNA served to infer D and trimming. The table records roughly 240,000 clones, roughly 85% of them present only once. This CDR3 is 15 amino acids long. V was cut by 4 bases and J by 0 bases, with 16 bases left in between. The germline V gene has CDR1 GTSNPN and CDR2 SVGIG (reference sequence).

Sequenced: PBMCs or T cells enriched from blood (not recorded which). The rearrangement joins TRBV30 to TRBJ2-7; D perhaps matches TRBD1 (5 bases). This receptor was identified in a woman between 50 and 59 years old with acute COVID-19. CDR3 in DNA: TGTGCCTGGACGAACAATCAGGGTTTCTCCTACGAGCAGTACTTC. Its protein is CAWTNNQGFSYEQYF. The entire variable domain, with the rest obtained from reference TRBV30 and TRBJ2-7, is as follows: SQTIHQWPATLVQPVGSPLSLECTVEGTSNPNLYWYRQAAGRGLQLLFYSVGIGQISSEVPQNLSASRPQDRQFILSSKKLLLSDSGFYLCAWTNNQGFSYEQYFGPGTRLTVT.